The clone carrying this T cell receptor beta chain was picked up one time. This sample was included in a study of blood T cell repertoires in COVID-19. In the authors' workflow: Reference gene primer amplification gave estimated nucleated cell counts. Data came from immunoSEQ multiplex PCR; TCRdb stores just in-frame clones and leaves some out. V, J and clone size are taken as reported in that table, and D and trimming were inferred from the DNA itself. This sample carries 150,000 to 200,000 clones, 81% of them seen once, and the ten largest clones take approximately 12%. Sequenced input: peripheral blood. The TCR was taken from a woman of 80 years or more with COVID-19, enrolled during active disease.

In nucleotides, the CDR3 is TGTGCCAGCAGAGACCGGACTAGCGTGGAGCAGTTCTTC. Protein: CASRDRTSVEQFF. The V gene is TRBV2, the J gene TRBJ2-1, with 9 bases lining up with TRBD2. Germline loops: CDR1 SNHLY, CDR2 FYNNEI. The J segment lost 10 bases and the V segment lost 6 bases, leaving 7 bases of the junction unmatched. This CDR3 region has 13 residues.